Listed below are T cell receptor beta chains from one sample, sequenced in a study of persistence of HIV-infected CD4 T cells. The assay was immunoSEQ multiplex PCR, and TCRdb's table has in-frame clones only and misses some. The table includes about 36,000 clones, 70% to 90% detected once. No antigen has been identified for these receptors. Sequencing was performed on cultured CD4+ T cells from PBMCs, taken from a patient who received antiretroviral therapy. The origin of the receptors is an adult with HIV. The donor label of this sample is uncertain. The CDR3 runs from the conserved cysteine through the conserved F or W. The order of the fields is CDR3 length, V gene, D gene, clone size, J gene, CDR3 DNA, CDR3 protein. The D gene is left open where the match is weak. Rows give clone size only sometimes, using once, few, many, or a class for an expanded clone.

length: 12; V: TRBV28; D: -; size: -; J: TRBJ2-3; DNA: TGTGCCAGCGAAACAGGGAAAGATACGCAGTATTTT; CDR3: CASETGKDTQYF
length: 14; V: TRBV20-1; D: TRBD1; size: -; J: TRBJ1-6; DNA: TGCAGTGCTAGTCGACAGGGGAGCAATTCACCCCTCCACTTT; CDR3: CSASRQGSNSPLHF
length: 15; V: TRBV2; D: TRBD2; size: -; J: TRBJ2-1; DNA: TGTGCCAGCCAGAAGACTAGCGGGGGGTACAATGAGCAGTTCTTC; CDR3: CASQKTSGGYNEQFF
length: 11; V: TRBV20-1; D: -; size: -; J: TRBJ2-2; DNA: TGCAGTGCTAGAGATGGGGGGGAGCTGTTTTTT; CDR3: CSARDGGELFF
length: 14; V: TRBV27; D: -; size: -; J: TRBJ2-3; DNA: TGTGCCAGCAGTTTCCAGGGTGGCACAGATACGCAGTATTTT; CDR3: CASSFQGGTDTQYF
length: 13; V: TRBV15; D: -; size: -; J: TRBJ1-2; DNA: TGTGCCACCAGCAGAGATCCGGGCCAGGGCTACACCTTC; CDR3: CATSRDPGQGYTF
length: 14; V: TRBV2; D: -; size: -; J: TRBJ2-5; DNA: TGTGCCAGCAACGCCCGGGGGCCCCAAGAGACCCAGTACTTC; CDR3: CASNARGPQETQYF
length: 15; V: TRBV21-1; D: -; size: few; J: TRBJ2-3; DNA: TGTGCCAGCAGAAACCGGGACAGGACCCCAGATACGCAGTATTTT; CDR3: CASRNRDRTPDTQYF
length: 14; V: TRBV13; D: -; size: -; J: TRBJ1-2; DNA: TGTGCCAGCAGATCCGGGGGATCGGGCTATGGCTACACCTTC; CDR3: CASRSGGSGYGYTF
length: 17; V: TRBV6-1; D: TRBD1; size: -; J: TRBJ1-2; DNA: TGTGCCAGCAGTGAAATAGTGACAGGGGGCTTGGGCTATGGCTACACCTTC; CDR3: CASSEIVTGGLGYGYTF
length: 15; V: TRBV2; D: TRBD2; size: -; J: TRBJ2-7; DNA: TGTGCCAGCAGTGGGGGACTATTAATTAAGGACGAGCAGTACTTC; CDR3: CASSGGLLIKDEQYF
length: 16; V: TRBV6-6; D: TRBD1; size: -; J: TRBJ1-6; DNA: TGTGCCAGCAGGGGACAGGGAAGATCCTATAATTCACCCCTCCACTTT; CDR3: CASRGQGRSYNSPLHF
length: 16; V: TRBV2; D: -; size: -; J: TRBJ2-5; DNA: TGTGCCAGCAGTGTCGTAGGGACTCCCGCGGAACAGACCCAGTACTTC; CDR3: CASSVVGTPAEQTQYF
length: 13; V: TRBV5-1; D: -; size: -; J: TRBJ2-7; DNA: TGCGCCAGCAGCCTTGGAACCCCCAACGAGCAGTACTTC; CDR3: CASSLGTPNEQYF
length: 16; V: TRBV5-1; D: -; size: -; J: TRBJ2-2; DNA: TGCGCCCCCAGCCGGGGGGGGACAGCGAACACCGGGGAGCTGTTTTTT; CDR3: CAPSRGGTANTGELFF
length: 15; V: TRBV19; D: TRBD1; size: medium-sized; J: TRBJ1-5; DNA: TGTGCCAGTAGTATCGGGGGGACAGCCAATCAGCCCCAGCATTTT; CDR3: CASSIGGTANQPQHF
length: 19; V: TRBV19; D: -; size: -; J: TRBJ2-1; DNA: TGTGCCAGTAGTATAAGTCTGGCGGGTTGGGTCCCTTTCTACAATGAGCAGTTCTTC; CDR3: CASSISLAGWVPFYNEQFF
length: 15; V: TRBV6-5; D: TRBD1; size: -; J: TRBJ2-7; DNA: TGTGCCAGCAGTCGAGGGACAGGGGCCTTATACGAGCAGTACTTC; CDR3: CASSRGTGALYEQYF
length: 15; V: TRBV9; D: TRBD1; size: few; J: TRBJ2-3; DNA: TGTGCCAGCAGCCGGAAAGGGGGCTGGACAGATACGCAGTATTTT; CDR3: CASSRKGGWTDTQYF
length: 11; V: TRBV6-5; D: -; size: -; J: TRBJ2-1; DNA: TGTGCCAGCAGTCAGGGCAATGAGCAGTTCTTC; CDR3: CASSQGNEQFF
length: 13; V: TRBV7-9; D: -; size: -; J: TRBJ1-1; DNA: TGTGCCAGCAGCTTGAGGGACCTCACTGAAGCTTTCTTT; CDR3: CASSLRDLTEAFF
length: 12; V: TRBV19; D: -; size: -; J: TRBJ2-7; DNA: TGTGCCAGTAGTATAGATCTACACGAGCAGTACTTC; CDR3: CASSIDLHEQYF
length: 14; V: TRBV6-5; D: -; size: -; J: TRBJ2-3; DNA: TGTGCCAGCCACCTCCGGTGGGGCACAGATACGCAGTATTTT; CDR3: CASHLRWGTDTQYF
length: 16; V: TRBV14; D: -; size: -; J: TRBJ1-6; DNA: TGTGCCAGCAGCCGGGGCAGCAGCTCCTATAATTCACCCCTCCACTTT; CDR3: CASSRGSSSYNSPLHF
length: 15; V: TRBV7-8; D: TRBD2; size: -; J: TRBJ2-2; DNA: TGTGCCAGCAGCTATGGGACTAGATTCGCCGGGGAGCTGTTTTTT; CDR3: CASSYGTRFAGELFF
length: 17; V: TRBV7-2; D: TRBD2; size: -; J: TRBJ2-7; DNA: TGTGCCAGCAGCTTAGGACGTCTAGCGGGGGGGCTTAGGGAGCAGTACTTC; CDR3: CASSLGRLAGGLREQYF
length: 14; V: TRBV28; D: -; size: -; J: TRBJ1-1; DNA: TGTGCCAGCAGTTTAAGTGGGGGGGGCACTGAAGCTTTCTTT; CDR3: CASSLSGGGTEAFF
length: 15; V: TRBV19; D: -; size: -; J: TRBJ1-2; DNA: TGTGCCAGTAGTCCGAGCCAACAGAGAGGATATGGCTACACCTTC; CDR3: CASSPSQQRGYGYTF
length: 15; V: TRBV10-3; D: TRBD1; size: once; J: TRBJ2-3; DNA: TGTGCCATCAGCCCACAGGGGGCGGTCACAGATACGCAGTATTTT; CDR3: CAISPQGAVTDTQYF
length: 12; V: TRBV6-5; D: -; size: -; J: TRBJ1-2; DNA: TGTGCCTGCGCTGGCAGAGTCTATGGCTACACCTTC; CDR3: CACAGRVYGYTF
length: 14; V: TRBV21-1; D: -; size: -; J: TRBJ2-7; DNA: TGTGCCAGCAGCAAAGGAGGGGACAGCTACGAGCAGTACTTC; CDR3: CASSKGGDSYEQYF
length: 14; V: TRBV5-6; D: -; size: -; J: TRBJ1-4; DNA: TGTGCCAGCAGCTACACCTCAACTGGGGAAAAACTGTTTTTT; CDR3: CASSYTSTGEKLFF
length: 15; V: TRBV7-6; D: -; size: -; J: TRBJ1-3; DNA: TGTGCCAGCAGCTTAGAGACTTTCTCTGGAAACACCATATATTTT; CDR3: CASSLETFSGNTIYF
length: 18; V: TRBV28; D: -; size: few; J: TRBJ1-6; DNA: TGTGCCAGCAGTTCACCGCGACAGCCGAGCTCCTATAATTCACCCCTCCACTTT; CDR3: CASSSPRQPSSYNSPLHF
length: 12; V: TRBV5-1; D: -; size: few; J: TRBJ2-1; DNA: TGCGCCAGCAGCCTCCCTGGGGTTGAGCAGTTCTTC; CDR3: CASSLPGVEQFF
length: 13; V: TRBV19; D: TRBD1; size: -; J: TRBJ1-2; DNA: TGTGCCGCCGACCGGGGACAGGGGGATGGCTACACCTTC; CDR3: CAADRGQGDGYTF
length: 17; V: TRBV18; D: TRBD2; size: -; J: TRBJ2-3; DNA: TGTGCCAGCTCACCACTAGGACTAGCGGGGATGGTAGATACGCAGTATTTT; CDR3: CASSPLGLAGMVDTQYF
length: 13; V: TRBV18; D: -; size: -; J: TRBJ2-5; DNA: TGTGCCAGCTCACCAGGAGTTCAAGAGACCCAGTACTTC; CDR3: CASSPGVQETQYF
length: 18; V: TRBV9; D: TRBD1; size: once; J: TRBJ2-3; DNA: TGTGCCAGCAGCGCCCGTAGCCCAGGACAGGGGCGCACAGATACGCAGTATTTT; CDR3: CASSARSPGQGRTDTQYF
length: 12; V: TRBV2; D: -; size: -; J: TRBJ1-1; DNA: TGTGCCAGCAGGCAGAGGAACACTGAAGCTTTCTTT; CDR3: CASRQRNTEAFF
length: 18; V: TRBV18; D: TRBD1; size: -; J: TRBJ1-1; DNA: TGTGCCAGCTCACTAAATACTGGGACAGGGGCGATGAACACTGAAGCTTTCTTT; CDR3: CASSLNTGTGAMNTEAFF
length: 14; V: TRBV29-1; D: -; size: -; J: TRBJ2-3; DNA: TGCAGCGTCGAGGGACAGCGGGGCACAGATACGCAGTATTTT; CDR3: CSVEGQRGTDTQYF
length: 16; V: TRBV27; D: -; size: -; J: TRBJ2-7; DNA: TGTGCCAGCAGTTCGCGACAGCCTTCAGAGGGGTACGAGCAGTACTTC; CDR3: CASSSRQPSEGYEQYF
length: 17; V: TRBV2; D: -; size: -; J: TRBJ2-2; DNA: TGTGCCATCAGCGGGGGCGGGAGGACAGGGAACACCGGGGAGCTGTTTTTT; CDR3: CAISGGGRTGNTGELFF
length: 14; V: TRBV7-3; D: -; size: -; J: TRBJ1-1; DNA: TGTGCCAGCAGCTTAGGCGGGGAGAACACTGAAGCTTTCTTT; CDR3: CASSLGGENTEAFF
length: 15; V: TRBV11-1; D: -; size: -; J: TRBJ2-3; DNA: TGTGCCAGCAGCTTTCTACTTCCGGGACGGGATACGCAGTATTTT; CDR3: CASSFLLPGRDTQYF
length: 15; V: TRBV7-2; D: TRBD2; size: -; J: TRBJ2-5; DNA: TGTGCCAGCAGCTCCGGGACTAGCGGGGGCCAGGCTAAGTACTTC; CDR3: CASSSGTSGGQAKYF